A selection of T cell receptor beta chains follows, all from one sample in a study of CD8 T cells in Susac syndrome. In TCRdb, the immunoSEQ multiplex PCR reads were re-called with MiXCR into one record per CDR3 protein. This sample has approximately 200,000 distinct CDR3 sequences, with approximately 96% found just once. Sequencing input: CD4+ T cells from PBMCs. The receptors shown here come from a human donor with multiple sclerosis. CDR3s include the opening cysteine and the closing phenylalanine or tryptophan. D genes are given only for firm matches. Size tells how often a clone was seen (once, few, many) or the class of an expanded clone, and some rows leave it out.

TGTGCCAGCAGTTTCCTCTCGGGGGAAGCTTTCTTT	CASSFLSGEAFF	TRBV6-2/TRBV6-3	NA	TRBJ1-1	NA
TGCAGTGCTAGAGATTTCGGCGGGGGGAGGGAGACCCAGTACTTC	CSARDFGGGRETQYF	TRBV20-1	NA	TRBJ2-5	TRBD2
TGTGCCAGCAGCCGTCTGACGGATCAGCCCCAGCATTTT	CASSRLTDQPQHF	TRBV5-6	NA	TRBJ1-5	NA
TGTGCCAGCAGTGAGCAGGGGTTAGGTGGGGAGCTGTTTTTT	CASSEQGLGGELFF	TRBV2	NA	TRBJ2-2	NA
TGCAGTGCTAGAGATGCCCGGGGGACTAGCGGGGGCACAGATACGCAGTATTTT	CSARDARGTSGGTDTQYF	TRBV20-1	NA	TRBJ2-3	TRBD2
TGTGCCACCAGCAGAGATGGCGGTTCCTACGAGCAGTACTTC	CATSRDGGSYEQYF	TRBV15	NA	TRBJ2-7	NA
TGTGCCAGCAGCGCCGGGATTCACACCGGGGAGCTGTTTTTT	CASSAGIHTGELFF	TRBV5-4	NA	TRBJ2-2	NA
TGTGCCAGCTCACCACTGGCCCCGGAGGGATTCTGGAATTCACCCCTCCACTTT	CASSPLAPEGFWNSPLHF	TRBV18	NA	TRBJ1-6	NA
TGTGCCAGCAGGTCGGGCCCCTACGAGCAGTACTTC	CASRSGPYEQYF	TRBV28	once	TRBJ2-7	NA
TGTGCCACCAGCCCATCGGGACAGGCTATTGGGGGGCAGTTCTTC	CATSPSGQAIGGQFF	TRBV15	NA	TRBJ2-1	TRBD1
TGCAGTGCTAGGGGGAGAATGGGGTGGTACTTC	CSARGRMGWYF	TRBV20-1	NA	TRBJ2-5	NA
TGTGCCACCAGTGATCCTAGTGGGGGGGGCTACAATGAGCAGTTCTTC	CATSDPSGGGYNEQFF	TRBV24-1	NA	TRBJ2-1	TRBD2
TGCGCCAGCAGCTCGGGTGTAGTGTTGGAAGATACGCAGTATTTT	CASSSGVVLEDTQYF	TRBV5-1	NA	TRBJ2-3	NA
TGTGCCTGGAGCCTAAGACTTAGCACAGATACGCAGTATTTT	CAWSLRLSTDTQYF	TRBV30	NA	TRBJ2-3	NA
TGCAGCGCCTGGGGGACAGGGGTTGAAAAACTGTTTTTT	CSAWGTGVEKLFF	TRBV29-1	NA	TRBJ1-4	TRBD1
TGTGCCAGCAGTGAAGGCAGGCTGATGAACACTGAAGCTTTCTTT	CASSEGRLMNTEAFF	TRBV2	NA	TRBJ1-1	NA
TGTGCCACCAGCAGAGTTATCAGCTCCTACAATGAGCAGTTCTTC	CATSRVISSYNEQFF	TRBV15	NA	TRBJ2-1	NA
TGTGCCAGCAGTTTCGGGGCCCATCAGCCCCAGCATTTT	CASSFGAHQPQHF	TRBV27	once	TRBJ1-5	NA
TGTGCCAGCTCACCACTGCAGGTTAGGGATGTGTGGGAGCAGTACTTC	CASSPLQVRDVWEQYF	TRBV18	NA	TRBJ2-7	NA
TGTGCCACCAGCAGAGGGGGGTACTCGGGAGGGGCCAACGTCCTGACTTTC	CATSRGGYSGGANVLTF	TRBV15	NA	TRBJ2-6	NA
TGTGCCAGCAGGGAGCGGACAGTGCGGCTTCGGAACACTGAAGCTTTCTTT	CASRERTVRLRNTEAFF	TRBV6-1	once	TRBJ1-1	NA
TGTGCCACCAGCAGAGATGCGGGGAACTCCTACAATGAGCAGTTCTTC	CATSRDAGNSYNEQFF	TRBV15	NA	TRBJ2-1	NA
TGTGCCAGCAGCCCCCCGGTCACTGGAAACACCATATATTTT	CASSPPVTGNTIYF	TRBV12-3/TRBV12-4	NA	TRBJ1-3	NA
TGTGCCAGCAGTAAACGAAGGGGCCGAGAGACCCAGTACTTC	CASSKRRGRETQYF	TRBV2	NA	TRBJ2-5	NA
TGCGCCAGCAGCTTGGGACAGGGTGGAGCTGAAGCTTTCTTT	CASSLGQGGAEAFF	TRBV5-1	NA	TRBJ1-1	TRBD1
TGTGCCAGCAGTTACTCCCCCAGCAGGGGGCGCGACTATGGCTACACCTTC	CASSYSPSRGRDYGYTF	TRBV6-5	NA	TRBJ1-2	TRBD1
TGCGCCAGCAGCCAATGGCGGGGGGGGCCTGGTGAGCAGTTCTTC	CASSQWRGGPGEQFF	TRBV4-1	NA	TRBJ2-1	TRBD2
TGCAGTGCTAGAAGGACTAGCGGTTCAGATACGCAGTATTTT	CSARRTSGSDTQYF	TRBV20-1	NA	TRBJ2-3	TRBD2
TGTGCCAGCAGCGTAGATAAAGGGATCAATGAGCAGTTCTTC	CASSVDKGINEQFF	TRBV9	NA	TRBJ2-1	NA
TGTGCCAGCAGCGGGACAGGGAGTCTGGAGCAGTTCTTC	CASSGTGSLEQFF	TRBV12-3/TRBV12-4	NA	TRBJ2-1	TRBD1
TGTGCCAGCAGCGTCAGGACAGGGCCCTACAATGAGCAGTTCTTC	CASSVRTGPYNEQFF	TRBV9	NA	TRBJ2-1	TRBD1
TGTGCCAGCAGCTCCGGGACTCCCGCTGACAATGAGCAGTTCTTC	CASSSGTPADNEQFF	TRBV7-9	NA	TRBJ2-1	NA
TGCGCCAGCAGCTTGCAGGGAGTGAACACTGAAGCTTTCTTT	CASSLQGVNTEAFF	TRBV5-1	NA	TRBJ1-1	NA
TGTGCCAGCAGTTTCGGGACGACAGGCTACACCTTC	CASSFGTTGYTF	TRBV12-3/TRBV12-4	once	TRBJ1-2	NA
TGCAGTGCTACGACTATGGTAGTGATGGGAGGACTAGCGGGGGCAGAGACCCAGTACTTC	CSATTMVVMGGLAGAETQYF	TRBV20-1	NA	TRBJ2-5	TRBD2
TGTGCCAGCAGCCAAGGGGGGTACAATGAGCAGTTCTTC	CASSQGGYNEQFF	TRBV3-1	NA	TRBJ2-1	NA